The TCR beta chain described here comes from a study of blood T cell repertoires in COVID-19. Study-wide context: Sites across the United States, Italy and Spain contributed samples from acute and convalescent COVID-19. From T cells, B-cell-depleted T cells, or PBMCs came the material, which was cDNA or gDNA.

In the study's own analysis: Estimation of nucleated cell counts relied on the amplification of reference gene primers. Sequencing was performed with immunoSEQ multiplex PCR; in TCRdb, only in-frame clones are kept and a portion is missing. V and J calls and clone size are copied from that table; D and trimming were computed from the DNA. The table has 130,000 to 150,000 clones, 89% seen once. Sequenced: peripheral blood. This clonotype was sampled from a human donor in a cohort sampled during active COVID-19.

As DNA, the CDR3 is TGTGCCAGCAGCCAGGACAGCGACTCTGGAAACACCATATATTTT. Residues: CASSQDSDSGNTIYF. V usage is TRBV11-3 and J usage is TRBJ1-3, with a weak D call TRBD1 (6 bases). The ends were cut back, 5 bases at V and 0 bases at J, with 11 bases in the middle. The germline V gene encodes CDR1 SGHNT and CDR2 YENEEA. The CDR3 runs to 15 residues.